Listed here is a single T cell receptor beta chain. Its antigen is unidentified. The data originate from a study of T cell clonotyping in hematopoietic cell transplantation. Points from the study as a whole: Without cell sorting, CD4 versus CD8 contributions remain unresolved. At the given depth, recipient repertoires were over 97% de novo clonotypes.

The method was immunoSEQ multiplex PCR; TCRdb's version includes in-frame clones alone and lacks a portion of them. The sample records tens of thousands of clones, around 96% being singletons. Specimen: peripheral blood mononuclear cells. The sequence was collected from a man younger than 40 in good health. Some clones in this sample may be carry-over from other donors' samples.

CDR3 nucleotide sequence: TGTGCCTGGAGTGTACGGCGGTACACCGGGGAGCTGTTTTTT. It yields the protein CAWSVRRYTGELFF. The chain uses TRBV30 and TRBJ2-2; D call uncertain. The CDR3 runs 14 residues. V dropped 0 bases and J dropped 3 bases, with 8 bases sitting between them. The germline V gene encodes CDR1 GTSNPN and CDR2 SVGIG (reference sequence).